The 5 T cell receptor beta chains below were found in one sample sequenced in a study of regulatory T cells in long-lasting Graves disease. The sample's time point: persistent/refractory GD, antithyroid drugs over 5 years with positive TRAb. RNA isolated from PBMCs was used to make the TCR library. Arm-PCR of CDR3 regions and iRepertoire HTBI primers were the basis on which TCR beta libraries were built. One entry per CDR3 protein results from TCRdb running MiXCR on the multiplex PCR reads. The table includes hundreds of thousands of distinct CDR3 sequences, around 30% detected once. The source material was peripheral blood mononuclear cells (PBMCs), sampled when the disease was refractory, from a patient treated with antithyroid drugs. The origin of the receptors is a female donor with Graves disease.

The chain is built from TRBV6-1 and TRBJ2-2; tentatively, D is TRBD1 or TRBD2 (5 bases each). Trimming stripped 7 bases from V and 7 bases from J, with 10 bases between. The CDR3 has 12 residues. Germline lookup yields CDR1 MNHNS and CDR2 SASEGT. This chain's CDR3 is CASNEGRGELFF. CDR3 nucleotides: TGTGCCAGCAACGAGGGGCGCGGGGAGCTGTTTTTT.

This clonotype was counted a few times. The V call is TRBV2, the J call TRBJ2-2; D unresolved. This CDR3 has 16 amino acids. Trimming removed 7 bases from V and 3 bases from J, with 18 bases in between. CDR1 and CDR2 from the germline V gene are SNHLY and FYNNEI. CDR3 sequence: CASKKVAGLDTGELFF. In DNA form, the CDR3 reads TGTGCCAGCAAGAAGGTGGCTGGGCTCGACACCGGGGAGCTGTTTTTT.

This clonotype was detected ten times or more. The chain links TRBV6-5 to TRBJ2-7; 7 nucleotides agree with TRBD1. The CDR3 contains 15 residues. After removal of 2 bases from V and 4 bases from J, the junction contained 8 bases not matched to a gene. Germline V CDR1 and CDR2: MNHEY, SVGAGI. In DNA form, the CDR3 reads TGTGCCAGCAGTTACACCGGACAGGTTGGGTACGAGCAGTACTTC. Translated, it gives CASSYTGQVGYEQYF.

The V and J genes are TRBV6-2 or TRBV6-3 and TRBJ1-1, with 8 bases fitting TRBD1. Germline trimming cut 3 bases from V and 4 bases from J; bases unmatched to any gene: 7. This CDR3 comprises 15 residues. The germline V gene encodes CDR1 MNHEY and CDR2 SVGEGT. The DNA of the CDR3 is TGTGCCAGCAGTTATACGACAGGGGCGGTCACTGAAGCTTTCTTT. This codes for CASSYTTGAVTEAFF.

Of note for this clonotype: Possible read error: a much larger clone is one base away. The chain couples TRBV12-3 or TRBV12-4 to TRBJ2-5; 8 bases agree with TRBD2. The CDR3 is 16 amino acids. The trim removed 6 bases at V and 5 bases at J, leaving 14 bases unmatched. The CDR3, as DNA: TGTGCCAGCAGAAGGACTAGCAGGAGGTTGGTGGAGACCCAGTACTTC. Protein: CASRRTSRRLVETQYF.